These T cell receptor beta chains were read from a single sample in a study of technical replicates of blood from a few donors. Sequenced by immunoSEQ multiplex PCR; TCRdb stores in-frame clones only, minus some. The sample consists of 11,000 to 15,000 clones, roughly 83% of them appearing once. Material for sequencing was PBMCs. The receptor source for this set is a human donor in good health. The CDR3 runs from the conserved cysteine through the conserved F or W. The D gene is left open where the match is weak. Clone size appears in some rows only: once, few, many, or a class for an expanded clone.

d_call j_call v_call clone_size cdr3_nt cdr3_aa
TRBD1 TRBJ1-2 TRBV6-5 . TGTGCCAGCAGTTACCTCCGACAGGGCTTCTATGGCTACACCTTC CASSYLRQGFYGYTF
TRBD2 TRBJ2-7 TRBV10-2 once TGCGCCAGCAGTGAACTAGCGGGAGCAAGGCAGTACTTC CASSELAGARQYF
TRBD1 TRBJ2-7 TRBV5-1 . TGCGCCTCCCAAGCCCTACCTGGGACAGCGAGCTCCTACGAGCAGTACTTC CASQALPGTASSYEQYF
TRBD2 TRBJ2-3 TRBV2 . TGTGCCAGCAGTGAACACCTAGCGGGAGGCACAGATACGCAGTATTTT CASSEHLAGGTDTQYF
TRBD1 TRBJ2-5 TRBV11-2 . TGTGCCAGCAACAGGGGGACCTCCTACCAAGAGACCCAGTACTTC CASNRGTSYQETQYF
. TRBJ1-4 TRBV5-4 . TGTGCCAGCAGCCTTAACAGGGTTGGGGAAAAACTGTTTTTT CASSLNRVGEKLFF
. TRBJ1-1 TRBV6-1 . TGTGCCAGCAGTGAAGAGCGGGGGGCTAACACTGAAGCTTTCTTT CASSEERGANTEAFF
. TRBJ2-4 TRBV7-9 . TGTGCCAGCAGCCCCCTCAGGGCCTGGGAGGAGGCCTACTTC CASSPLRAWEEAYF
TRBD2 TRBJ2-1 TRBV19 . TGTGCCAGTATAGAGCGGGAGGGCCGGGGGGGGTACAATGAGCAGTTCTTC CASIEREGRGGYNEQFF
. TRBJ2-5 TRBV30 once TGTGCCTGGAGCCAAACGGGTGGAGGGTCCTGGGCCCAGTACTTC CAWSQTGGGSWAQYF
. TRBJ1-2 TRBV6-1 . TGTGCCAGCATCAGGGGCGCCGGGGATGGCTACACCTTC CASIRGAGDGYTF
TRBD2 TRBJ2-3 TRBV4-2 . TGTGCCAGCAGCCAAGTCGTAACTGGTAGCGCGGGAGCAGCAGATACGCAGTATTTT CASSQVVTGSAGAADTQYF
. TRBJ2-1 TRBV10-2 . TGCGCCAGCAGTGTAGGAGTGGATGAGCAGTTCTTC CASSVGVDEQFF
TRBD2 TRBJ2-1 TRBV6-1 . TGTGCCAGCAAAGTATTACTAGCGGGACCCAATGAGCAGTTCTTC CASKVLLAGPNEQFF
TRBD1 TRBJ1-1 TRBV28 . TGTGCCAGCAGGCCCGCCAAGGGGACAGGGGAGACTGAAGCTTTCTTT CASRPAKGTGETEAFF
. TRBJ2-4 TRBV6-5 . TGTGCCACCCGGACGGCGGGGGCTGGCAAAAACATTCAGTACTTC CATRTAGAGKNIQYF
TRBD2 TRBJ2-7 TRBV6-1 . TGTGCCAGCAGTGAATTTCCAGCGGGAGGCTACGAGCAGTACTTC CASSEFPAGGYEQYF
. TRBJ2-3 TRBV5-1 . TGCGCCAGCTCCTACACAGATACGCAGTATTTT CASSYTDTQYF
. TRBJ1-4 TRBV27 . TGTGCCAGCAGTAACCAGGGCGGAACTAATGAAAAACTGTTTTTT CASSNQGGTNEKLFF
. TRBJ2-7 TRBV19 . TGTGCCAGTAGTATCACTACGGGGTCGACCTACGAGCAGTACTTC CASSITTGSTYEQYF
TRBD1 TRBJ2-7 TRBV5-4 . TGTGCCAGCAGCCCCGGGACAGGATCCTACGAGCAGTACTTC CASSPGTGSYEQYF
TRBD2 TRBJ2-5 TRBV19 . TGTGCCAGTAACCGACGGGAGGGACAACAAGAGACCCAGTACTTC CASNRREGQQETQYF
. TRBJ1-2 TRBV7-9 . TGTGCCAGCAGCTTAGATATTGGGACTAATACCTTC CASSLDIGTNTF
. TRBJ2-2 TRBV7-6 . TGTGCCAGCGTAAGGGGAATGGACGGGGAGCTGTTTTTT CASVRGMDGELFF
. TRBJ1-5 TRBV28 large TGTGCCAGCAGTTTCCGGAGGGGGGGCTTGGATCAGCCCCAGCATTTT CASSFRRGGLDQPQHF
TRBD2 TRBJ2-7 TRBV7-8 . TGTGCCAGCAGCTTAGGACTAGCGGAGACCTACGAGCAGTACTTC CASSLGLAETYEQYF
. TRBJ2-5 TRBV7-9 . TGTGCCAGCAGCCGACCGGGGTTGGGAGAGACCCAGTACTTC CASSRPGLGETQYF
TRBD2 TRBJ2-3 TRBV29-1 . TGCAGCGTCGAGGGGGAACTAGCGGGAAGCACAGATACGCAGTATTTT CSVEGELAGSTDTQYF
. TRBJ1-1 TRBV29-1 . TGCAGCGTTGAGGGGAGGAACACTGAAGCTTTCTTT CSVEGRNTEAFF
TRBD1 TRBJ1-2 TRBV11-1 . TGTGCCAGCAGTCCTGACAGGGCTTATGGCTACACCTTC CASSPDRAYGYTF
. TRBJ1-1 TRBV18 . TGTGCCAGCTCACCACCCGCGGGGGTCAACACTGAAGCTTTCTTT CASSPPAGVNTEAFF
. TRBJ2-7 TRBV19 . TGTGCCAGTAGTATAGACGGAGAGGGCTACGAGCAGTACTTC CASSIDGEGYEQYF
TRBD1 TRBJ1-4 TRBV30 . TGTGCCTGGAGCAAGGGGGCGCACGGAGAAAAACTGTTTTTT CAWSKGAHGEKLFF
. TRBJ2-1 TRBV19 . TGTGCCAGTAGTATTACAGGGAACTACAATGAGCAGTTCTTC CASSITGNYNEQFF
TRBD2 TRBJ2-3 TRBV4-2 few TGTGCCAGCAGCCAACTCGGACTAGCGGGAGCAGATACGCAGTATTTT CASSQLGLAGADTQYF
. TRBJ2-7 TRBV12-2 once TGTGCAAGTCGCTTATCCCGTAGCGAATCCTACGAGCAGTACTTC CASRLSRSESYEQYF
TRBD1 TRBJ1-2 TRBV5-5 . TGTGCCAGCAGCCAATCGACAGGGGACGGCCCCGGTGTCTATGGCTACACCTTC CASSQSTGDGPGVYGYTF
. TRBJ1-3 TRBV6-6 once TGTGCCAGCAGTCAACAGGGTTCGGGAAACACCATATATTTT CASSQQGSGNTIYF
. TRBJ2-3 TRBV2 . TGTGCCAGCAGCTATAACAGAGCAGATACGCAGTATTTT CASSYNRADTQYF
TRBD2 TRBJ2-1 TRBV30 . TGTGCCTGGAGTGTACGTATAAGCGGGAGCCGAGAGCAGTTCTTC CAWSVRISGSREQFF